Described below is a single T cell receptor (beta chain) sequence and its context. Its antigen is unknown. J was trimmed by 5 bases and V by 2 bases; bases with no gene match: 11. This CDR3 has 16 amino acids. CDR1 and CDR2 (germline): MNHEY, SVGAGI. Profiling relied on immunoSEQ multiplex PCR, and the TCRdb table lists in-frame clones only, not all of them. The data hold some 97,000 clones, with 91% observed a single time. This sample was taken from a study of siplizumab effects on memory and regulatory T cells. Study outcomes and limitations: It was not possible to assign a naive or memory phenotype to roughly 75-96% of proliferating CD4+ or CD8+ clones. There were only a minor fraction of alloreactive clones that mapped to unstimulated subsets. Alloreactive sequences tracing back to unstimulated CD4+ memory cells fell significantly with siplizumab.

Sequencing was performed on CD4+ T cells sorted from blood. The rearrangement links TRBV6-5 to TRBJ1-2, with 7 bases matching TRBD1. This receptor was identified in a human donor in good health. CDR3 coding DNA: TGTGCCAGCAGTTACCTTCGACAGGGACGAACGTATGGCTACACCTTC. This gives the protein CASSYLRQGRTYGYTF.